The 30 T cell receptor beta chains below come from one sample, sequenced in a study of T cell responses to AZD1222 COVID-19 vaccine. Libraries were prepared by immunoSEQ multiplex PCR; TCRdb keeps only in-frame clonotypes and omits some of them. The profile shows some 180,000 clones, more than 85% of them singletons. The material was peripheral blood, obtained 28 days after the second AZD1222 dose. The receptor set was obtained from an adult who received the AZD1222 COVID-19 vaccine.

The chain has TRBV5-6 and TRBJ1-6; 9 nucleotides match TRBD1. This CDR3 is built from 14 residues. The germline CDR1 and CDR2 sequences are SGHDT and YYEEEE. The V and J ends lost 5 bases and 9 bases, in that order; junction bases with no gene match: 6. The CDR3 DNA reads TGTGCCAGCAGAGCCGGGACAGGGATTTCACCCCTCCACTTT. It codes for CASRAGTGISPLHF.

This sequence joins TRBV6-5 and TRBJ1-1, with a possible D match to TRBD1 (5 bases). This CDR3 is built from 14 residues. Germline CDR1 MNHEY, CDR2 SVGAGI. V dropped 0 bases and J dropped 0 bases, with 5 bases sitting between them. The CDR3 protein is CASSYSGLNTEAFF. The CDR3 DNA sequence: TGTGCCAGCAGTTACTCGGGGCTGAACACTGAAGCTTTCTTT.

The rearrangement links TRBV10-3 to TRBJ2-5; 11 bases map to TRBD1. The CDR3 has 14 residues. The germline CDR1 and CDR2 sequences are ENHRY and SYGVKD. V shed 2 bases, J shed 4 bases, and the junction held 0 bases outside the gene matches. Here the CDR3 DNA reads TGTGCCATCAGTGAGGGACAGGGGGCAGAGACCCAGTACTTC. This sequence encodes CAISEGQGAETQYF.

The rearrangement joins TRBV18 to TRBJ1-5; D might be TRBD1 (5 bases). This CDR3 spans 16 amino acids. V lost 0 bases, J lost 2 bases, and 11 bases lay in between. Per germline, CDR1 KGHSH and CDR2 LQKENI. CDR3 loop: CASSPPQGEGNQPQHF. CDR3 in DNA: TGTGCCAGCTCACCACCGCAGGGCGAGGGCAATCAGCCCCAGCATTTT.

This clone was counted once. The chain has TRBV4-1 and TRBJ2-2, with TRBD2 matching 12 bases. This CDR3 spans 21 amino acids. Germline trimming cut 2 bases from V and 3 bases from J; bases unmatched to any gene: 16. Germline CDR1 and CDR2: MGHRA and YSYEKL. As DNA, the CDR3 is TGCGCCAGCAGCCAACCCAGAGGGACTAGCGGGCCTTATCTGTACACCGGGGAGCTGTTTTTT. Translating gives CASSQPRGTSGPYLYTGELFF.

J is TRBJ2-7 and V is TRBV30, with D possibly matching TRBD2 (6 bases). The CDR3 totals 13 residues. CDR1 GTSNPN and CDR2 SVGIG come from the germline V gene (reference sequence). V dropped 3 bases and J dropped 5 bases, with 14 bases sitting between them. CDR3 protein: CAWRLGGWDEQYF. The CDR3 bases are TGTGCCTGGAGATTGGGGGGATGGGACGAGCAGTACTTC.

The chain is built from TRBV5-4 and TRBJ2-1, with no clear D. V shed 0 bases and J shed 8 bases, with 9 bases lying between them. Germline V gene data show CDR1 as SGHNT and CDR2 as YYREEE (reference sequence). The CDR3 loop spans 13 amino acids. The CDR3 spells CASSLGQKYEQFF. The CDR3 DNA sequence: TGTGCCAGCAGCTTGGGGCAGAAATATGAGCAGTTCTTC.

The chain joins TRBV10-3 to TRBJ1-2, with 8 bases identical to TRBD1. Per the germline V gene, CDR1 is ENHRY and CDR2 is SYGVKD. V dropped 4 bases and J dropped 6; count of bases not matched to a gene: 4. This CDR3 has 13 amino acids. DNA of the CDR3: TGTGCCATCAGTGTGACAGGGGTTGATGGCTACACCTTC. Translating it yields CAISVTGVDGYTF.

The rearrangement joins TRBV6-1 to TRBJ2-3; TRBD2 matches 13 bases. The V and J ends lost 2 bases and 6 bases, in that order; junction bases with no gene match: 11. This CDR3 contains 18 residues. CDR1 is MNHNS and CDR2 is SASEGT in the germline V gene. The CDR3 sequence: CASSEPFTSGRATDTQYF. The CDR3, as DNA: TGTGCCAGCAGTGAACCCTTTACTAGCGGGAGGGCCACGGATACGCAGTATTTT.

The J gene is TRBJ1-5, the V gene TRBV19, with D maybe TRBD1 (6 bases). The CDR3 totals 12 residues. Trimming took 6 bases from V and 6 from J, leaving 9 bases between them. The germline V gene has CDR1 LNHDA and CDR2 SQIVND (reference sequence). The CDR3 loop is CASRTGFQPQHF. CDR3 DNA sequence: TGTGCCAGTAGAACAGGGTTTCAGCCCCAGCATTTT. The full variable domain, in which reference TRBV19 and TRBJ1-5 provide the parts outside the CDR3, is DGGITQSPKYLFRKEGQNVTLSCEQNLNHDAMYWYRQDPGQGLRLIYYSQIVNDFQKGDIAEGYSVSREKKESFPLTVTSAQKNPTAFYLCASRTGFQPQHFGDGTRLSIL.

The chain links TRBV25-1 to TRBJ2-3; D may be TRBD1 (5 bases). This CDR3 spans 14 amino acids. V shed 2 bases and J shed 4 bases, with 10 bases lying between them. CDR1 is MGHDK and CDR2 is SYGVNS in the germline V gene. This chain's CDR3 is CASSERGGADTQYF. CDR3 DNA: TGTGCCAGCAGTGAAAGGGGTGGTGCAGATACGCAGTATTTT.

In its sample, this clone was seen once. This chain links TRBV5-1 with TRBJ2-1; 9 bases are shared with TRBD2. CDR3 size: 15 residues. In germline, CDR1 is SGHRS, CDR2 YFSETQ. V lost 1 base and J lost 6; bases outside the gene matches: 5. The CDR3 DNA reads as TGCGCCAGCAGCTTGTACGCGGGAGGGGGCAATGAGCAGTTCTTC. The encoded protein is CASSLYAGGGNEQFF.

The chain is built from TRBV5-8 and TRBJ1-1; D not certain. This CDR3 region has 12 residues. CDR1 SGHTS and CDR2 YDEGEE come from the germline V gene. V shed 4 bases and J shed 6 bases, with 10 bases lying between them. The CDR3 loop is CASSRVRAEAFF. The CDR3 bases are TGTGCCAGCAGCAGGGTACGCGCTGAAGCTTTCTTT.

The chain recombines TRBV4-2 with TRBJ1-1, with D possibly being TRBD1 (6 bases). V shed 1 base and J shed 3 bases, with 15 bases lying between them. Germline-derived CDR1 and CDR2 are LGHNA and YNFKEQ. CDR3 length equals 16 residues. The CDR3 protein is CASSQGGARVDTEAFF. In DNA, the CDR3 is TGTGCCAGCAGCCAAGGGGGGGCAAGGGTTGACACTGAAGCTTTCTTT.

J is TRBJ2-1 and V is TRBV7-9; 8 nucleotides agree with TRBD1. From germline, CDR1 is SEHNR and CDR2 FQNEAQ (reference sequence). This CDR3 spans 11 amino acids. Trimming at V came to 8 bases and at J to 6 bases, leaving 0 bases not matched to a gene. In DNA, the CDR3 is TGTGCCAGCGACAGGGGCAATGAGCAGTTCTTC. Amino acid sequence: CASDRGNEQFF.

This chain links TRBV12-3 or TRBV12-4 with TRBJ2-3, with D possibly matching TRBD2 (5 bases). This CDR3 is 13 amino acids long. Trimming pared 7 bases from V and 8 bases from J, leaving 16 bases between. For the CDR3, the DNA is TGTGCCAGCACCGAGAGAGGGCTCTTTACGCAGTATTTT. The encoded protein is CASTERGLFTQYF.

CDR3 in DNA: TGTGCCAGTAGTATCGAAGGACAGGGAAGCACAGATACGCAGTATTTT. Translated, it gives CASSIEGQGSTDTQYF. The V and J genes are TRBV19 and TRBJ2-3; 8 bases map to TRBD1. Trimming at V came to 3 bases and at J to 0 bases, leaving 5 bases not matched to a gene. The CDR3 is 16 residues long. The V gene's germline CDR1 is LNHDA and CDR2 SQIVND (reference sequence).

The CDR3 DNA reads TGTGCCAGCAGCACAGAACAGGGAAAATCACCCCTCCACTTT. Encoded protein: CASSTEQGKSPLHF. The chain carries TRBV9 and TRBJ1-6; D perhaps matches TRBD1 (6 bases). CDR3 length: 14 residues. Germline CDR1 and CDR2: SGDLS and YYNGEE. V lost 4 bases, J lost 10 bases, and 15 bases lay in between.

This clone was seen a handful of times. The chain couples TRBV6-6 to TRBJ1-3; a possible D gene is TRBD1 (5 bases). Per the germline V gene, CDR1 is MNHNY and CDR2 is SVGAGI (reference sequence). V lost 5 bases and J 0 bases, leaving 17 bases between the germline ends. The CDR3 is 17 amino acids. This CDR3 is CASSLRDPQSSGNTIYF. In nucleotides, the CDR3 is TGTGCCAGCAGTCTCCGGGACCCCCAGAGCTCTGGAAACACCATATATTTT.

This chain joins TRBV5-1 and TRBJ2-7, with 7 nucleotides matching TRBD1. The junction had 1 base not matched to a gene; V was cut back by 2 bases and J by 2 bases. There are 13 residues in the CDR3. From germline, CDR1 is SGHRS and CDR2 YFSETQ. This CDR3 is CASSFGQAYEQYF. The DNA for the CDR3 is TGCGCCAGCAGCTTTGGACAGGCCTACGAGCAGTACTTC.

The chain uses TRBV29-1 and TRBJ1-1; 8 bases agree with TRBD1. Trimming cost V 6 bases and J 0 bases; bases outside gene matches: 3. Germline CDR1 and CDR2: SQVTM and ANQGSEA. The CDR3 is made up of 13 amino acids. CDR3 nucleotide sequence: TGCAGCGTGGGGACAGGAATGAACACTGAAGCTTTCTTT. Residues: CSVGTGMNTEAFF.

CDR3 amino acids: CASSTPGPPNTGELFF. The CDR3 region has the DNA TGTGCCAGCAGTACCCCCGGGCCGCCGAACACCGGGGAGCTGTTTTTT. The J gene is TRBJ2-2, the V gene TRBV6-2 or TRBV6-3; D gene unclear. There are 16 residues in the CDR3. Trimming shortened V by 5 bases and J by 0 bases, and 13 bases separated the two germline ends. CDR1 and CDR2 (germline): MNHEY, SVGEGT.

This chain links TRBV7-2 with TRBJ2-7; no reliable D call. V was shortened by 2 bases and J by 1 base, with 12 bases between the two germline ends. CDR3 length: 15 amino acids. Germline CDR1 SGHTA, CDR2 FQGNSA. CDR3 sequence: CASSLSVSPSYEQYF. CDR3 DNA sequence: TGTGCCAGCAGCTTATCGGTTTCCCCATCCTACGAGCAGTACTTC. Variable domain in full (rest from reference TRBV7-2 and TRBJ2-7): GAGVSQSPSNKVTEKGKDVELRCDPISGHTALYWYRQSLGQGLEFLIYFQGNSAPDKSGLPSDRFSAERTGGSVSTLTIQRTQQEDSAVYLCASSLSVSPSYEQYFGPGTRLTVT.

The V call is TRBV5-4, the J call TRBJ1-1; a weak D match, TRBD1 (5 bases). CDR3 length: 18 residues. Germline V gives CDR1 SGHNT, CDR2 YYREEE (reference sequence). V shed 2 bases and J shed 0 bases, with 20 bases lying between them. CDR3 residues: CASSFGRHDKGVNTEAFF. The CDR3 DNA follows: TGTGCCAGCAGCTTTGGTCGTCATGATAAAGGGGTGAACACTGAAGCTTTCTTT.

The chain carries TRBV19 and TRBJ2-7; perhaps TRBD2 as D (6 bases). The V and J ends lost 3 bases and 3 bases respectively, with 12 bases between them. The CDR3 is 14 residues long. The germline CDR1 and CDR2 sequences are LNHDA and SQIVND (reference sequence). CDR3 protein: CASSIAGLGYEQYF. The DNA of the CDR3 is TGTGCCAGTAGTATCGCGGGGCTGGGCTACGAGCAGTACTTC. Drawing the rest from reference TRBV19 and TRBJ2-7, the complete variable domain is DGGITQSPKYLFRKEGQNVTLSCEQNLNHDAMYWYRQDPGQGLRLIYYSQIVNDFQKGDIAEGYSVSREKKESFPLTVTSAQKNPTAFYLCASSIAGLGYEQYFGPGTRLTVT.

The chain combines TRBV6-5 with TRBJ1-2; 8 nucleotides align to TRBD1. CDR3 length: 14 residues. Germline V gene sequence: CDR1 MNHEY, CDR2 SVGAGI. V trimming: 5 bases; J trimming: 6 bases; junction bases outside the gene matches: 8. The CDR3 coding sequence is TGTGCCAGCAGTCGGGGGGACAGGAAGGATGGCTACACCTTC. This codes for CASSRGDRKDGYTF.

The gene calls are TRBV9 and TRBJ2-3; a weak D match, TRBD2 (5 bases). The V gene lost 0 bases and the J gene lost 4 bases, with 9 bases spanning the gap. This CDR3 contains 14 residues. Per germline, CDR1 SGDLS and CDR2 YYNGEE. Here the CDR3 DNA reads TGTGCCAGCAGCGTAGGGGTAGCGTCAGATACGCAGTATTTT. As protein: CASSVGVASDTQYF. Combining the CDR3 with reference TRBV9 and TRBJ2-3 gives the whole variable domain DSGVTQTPKHLITATGQRVTLRCSPRSGDLSVYWYQQSLDQGLQFLIQYYNGEERAKGNILERFSAQQFPDLHSELNLSSLELGDSALYFCASSVGVASDTQYFGPGTRLTVL.

CDR3 sequence: CASSFSGVGYTF. CDR3 nucleotides: TGTGCCAGCAGCTTCAGCGGGGTCGGCTACACCTTC. This rearrangement joins TRBV7-9 to TRBJ1-2, with D unresolved. The germline CDR1 and CDR2 sequences are SEHNR and FQNEAQ (reference sequence). CDR3 size: 12 residues. V gave up 3 bases and J gave up 8 bases, with 10 bases separating them. Supplemented by reference TRBV7-9 and TRBJ1-2, the full variable domain reads DTGVSQNPRHKITKRGQNVTFRCDPISEHNRLYWYRQTLGQGPEFLTYFQNEAQLEKSRLLSDRFSAERPKGSFSTLEIQRTEQGDSAMYLCASSFSGVGYTFGSGTRLTVV.

The chain is built from TRBV7-6 and TRBJ2-7; D is perhaps TRBD1 or TRBD2 (6 bases each). Trimming took 5 bases from V and 3 from J, leaving 20 bases between them. CDR1 and CDR2 from the germline V gene are SGHVS and FNYEAQ. The CDR3 has 16 residues. The CDR3 here is CASSPDRGPLHYEQYF. The CDR3, as DNA: TGTGCCAGCAGCCCAGACCGGGGGCCCTTACACTACGAGCAGTACTTC.

A single count supports this clone. The V and J genes are TRBV27 and TRBJ2-3; D may be TRBD1 or TRBD2 (5 bases each). Germline CDR1 reads MNHEY; CDR2 reads SMNVEV (reference sequence). This CDR3 spans 15 amino acids. The V end was cut by 1 base, the J end by 0 bases, with 8 bases between. The CDR3 nucleotides are TGTGCCAGCAGTTTATTGGGACCAAGCACAGATACGCAGTATTTT. Its translation: CASSLLGPSTDTQYF.